This is a list of T cell receptor beta chains from one sample in a study of metastatic and nonmetastatic thyroid tumors. TCRdb redid the clone calls on the PCR reads using MiXCR. The data show roughly 46,000 clones, around 25% seen once. The sample taken for sequencing was blood. The source is a male donor with papillary thyroid cancer or a benign thyroid nodule (not recorded which). Some clones in this sample may be carry-over from other donors' samples. CDR3s include the opening cysteine and the closing phenylalanine or tryptophan. A D gene is named only where the DNA matches it firmly. A row's size may be missing; if present it is once, few, many or a size class.

d_gene	abundance	j_gene	v_gene	CDR3aa	CDR3nt
-	many	TRBJ2-1	TRBV7-2	CATKWMSTTPNEQFF	TGTGCCACCAAGTGGATGTCTACCACCCCCAATGAGCAGTTCTTC
TRBD2	-	TRBJ2-3	TRBV19	CASSSQRETDTQYF	TGTGCCAGTAGTTCCCAGCGGGAGACAGATACGCAGTATTTT
TRBD2	-	TRBJ2-3	TRBV6-1	CASSGLAGGDTQYF	TGTGCCAGCAGCGGACTAGCGGGAGGAGATACGCAGTATTTT
-	-	TRBJ2-2	TRBV6-2/TRBV6-3	CASSYSGRPANTGELFF	TGTGCCAGCAGTTACTCTGGCAGACCTGCTAACACCGGGGAGCTGTTTTTT
-	once	TRBJ1-3	TRBV20-1	CSVQGRSGNTIYF	TGCAGTGTTCAGGGCCGCTCTGGAAACACCATATATTTT
-	many	TRBJ2-5	TRBV12-3/TRBV12-4	CASLSGTQETQYF	TGTGCCAGTCTTTCCGGGACCCAAGAGACCCAGTACTTC
-	-	TRBJ2-1	TRBV4-1	CASSHILSGTPYNEQFF	TGCGCCAGCAGCCACATCCTGTCGGGGACGCCCTACAATGAGCAGTTCTTC
TRBD1	few	TRBJ1-5	TRBV12-3/TRBV12-4	CASRDRDWQPQHF	TGTGCCAGCAGGGACAGGGATTGGCAGCCCCAGCATTTT
-	-	TRBJ2-7	TRBV5-1	CASSLGLRSYEQYF	TGCGCCAGCAGCTTGGGATTAAGGTCTTACGAGCAGTACTTC
-	-	TRBJ2-7	TRBV6-2/TRBV6-3	CASSYRGLNEQYF	TGTGCCAGCAGTTACCGGGGCCTCAACGAGCAGTACTTC
TRBD1	-	TRBJ1-2	TRBV19	CASSEAGQTNYGYTF	TGTGCCAGTAGTGAAGCGGGACAGACTAACTATGGCTACACCTTC
TRBD2	-	TRBJ2-2	TRBV11-2	CASSRIVAGVRTGELFF	TGTGCCAGCAGCCGGATCGTAGCGGGAGTGCGTACCGGGGAGCTGTTTTTT
TRBD2	-	TRBJ2-1	TRBV6-1	CASRQTSGSSYNEQFF	TGTGCCAGCAGGCAAACTAGCGGGAGCTCCTACAATGAGCAGTTCTTC
-	few	TRBJ2-3	TRBV28	CGLGGPLSTDTQYF	TGTGGGCTCGGAGGGCCTCTTAGCACAGATACGCAGTATTTT
TRBD2	many	TRBJ2-2	TRBV2	CASSDAGAGAGELFF	TGTGCCAGCAGTGACGCGGGAGCTGGGGCCGGGGAGCTGTTTTTT
-	-	TRBJ2-3	TRBV20-1	CSASRGRLADTQYF	TGCAGTGCTAGCCGGGGGCGATTAGCAGATACGCAGTATTTT
-	-	TRBJ2-7	TRBV16	CASSHKGRSVGEQYF	TGTGCCAGCAGCCACAAAGGCCGGTCCGTTGGAGAGCAGTACTTC
-	few	TRBJ1-2	TRBV27	CASSYRDTDSRMHGYTF	TGTGCCAGCAGCTACCGGGACACGGACTCTAGGATGCATGGCTACACCTTC
-	many	TRBJ1-1	TRBV5-6	CASSWGPGGVGNTEAFF	TGTGCCAGCAGCTGGGGGCCGGGGGGGGTAGGAAACACTGAAGCTTTCTTT
-	many	TRBJ2-7	TRBV7-3	CASSLAGSYEQYF	TGTGCCAGCAGCTTAGCGGGATCCTACGAGCAGTACTTC
TRBD2	many	TRBJ2-3	TRBV20-1	CSAPTSGNSDTQYF	TGCAGTGCTCCGACTAGCGGGAATTCAGATACGCAGTATTTT
-	-	TRBJ1-6	TRBV15	CVTGRTVSSYNSPLHF	TGTGTCACCGGTAGGACGGTCAGCTCCTATAATTCACCCCTACACTTT
-	-	TRBJ1-6	TRBV6-1	CASSEVQGRESPLHF	TGTGCCAGCAGTGAAGTTCAGGGGAGAGAGTCACCCCTCCACTTT
TRBD2	once	TRBJ2-7	TRBV7-9	CASSSTSGRSYEQYF	TGTGCCAGCAGCTCGACTAGCGGGAGATCCTACGAGCAGTACTTC
-	-	TRBJ2-5	TRBV7-2	CASSLGQVWGGTQYF	TGTGCCAGCAGCTTAGGACAGGTGTGGGGGGGTACCCAGTACTTC
-	-	TRBJ1-1	TRBV19	CASRYWGAVAMNTEAFF	TGTGCCTCCAGGTACTGGGGCGCTGTAGCCATGAACACTGAAGCTTTCTTT
-	-	TRBJ2-2	TRBV20-1	CSARDKTKGGELFF	TGCAGTGCTAGAGATAAGACAAAGGGCGGGGAGCTGTTTTTT
TRBD1	-	TRBJ2-1	TRBV9	CASSVRDRVFNEQFF	TGTGCCAGCAGCGTCCGGGACAGGGTCTTCAATGAGCAGTTCTTC
TRBD2	-	TRBJ2-1	TRBV11-3	CASSLVAGGNEQFF	TGTGCCAGCAGCTTAGTGGCGGGGGGGAATGAGCAGTTCTTC
TRBD1	few	TRBJ1-2	TRBV5-1	CASSPSGGAEGYTF	TGCGCCAGCAGTCCCTCAGGGGGCGCAGAAGGCTACACCTTC
-	-	TRBJ1-5	TRBV20-1	CSARGSTGTDQPQHF	TGCAGTGCTAGGGGAAGCACAGGGACGGATCAGCCCCAGCATTTT
-	-	TRBJ1-5	TRBV6-1	CASILIQGDQRQHF	TGTGCCAGCATTTTAATACAGGGCGATCAGCGCCAACATTTT
-	many	TRBJ1-5	TRBV18	CASSPQGAQPQHF	TGTGCCAGCTCTCCTCAGGGAGCTCAGCCCCAGCATTTT
-	-	TRBJ1-2	TRBV7-8	CASSAYRVANYGYTF	TGTGCCAGCAGCGCCTACAGGGTTGCTAACTATGGCTACACCTTC
-	-	TRBJ1-2	TRBV3-1	CASSPGDLLLYGYTF	TGTGCCAGCAGCCCAGGGGACCTCCTATTGTATGGCTACACCTTC
TRBD1	-	TRBJ1-4	TRBV5-1	CASSSGTGGNNEKLFF	TGCGCCAGCAGCTCCGGGACAGGGGGGAATAATGAAAAACTGTTTTTT
TRBD1	many	TRBJ1-1	TRBV2	CASSEVLGNRGLDTEAFF	TGTGCCAGCAGTGAAGTTTTGGGGAACAGGGGGCTTGACACTGAAGCTTTCTTT
TRBD2	many	TRBJ2-3	TRBV20-1	CSARDPSGSADTQYF	TGCAGTGCTAGAGATCCCAGCGGGAGCGCAGATACGCAGTATTTT
-	-	TRBJ2-1	TRBV6-5	CASSYSLGAYPYNEQFF	TGTGCCAGCAGTTACTCGTTGGGGGCCTACCCCTACAATGAGCAGTTCTTC
-	many	TRBJ1-5	TRBV15	CATSREGTTAPQHF	TGTGCCACCAGCAGAGAGGGGACGACGGCGCCCCAGCATTTT
TRBD2	-	TRBJ2-2	TRBV6-5	CASSYSSGGGELFF	TGTGCCAGCAGTTACTCGTCGGGGGGCGGGGAGCTGTTTTTT
-	-	TRBJ1-2	TRBV2	CASSERGYNGYTF	TGTGCCAGCAGTGAAAGAGGGTACAATGGCTACACCTTC
-	once	TRBJ1-2	TRBV4-1	CASRVLGDGDYGYTF	TGCGCCAGCAGGGTATTAGGGGACGGAGACTATGGCTACACCTTC
-	-	TRBJ1-1	TRBV6-1	CASYPGMNTEAFF	TGTGCCAGCTACCCGGGCATGAACACTGAAGCTTTCTTT
TRBD1	few	TRBJ2-7	TRBV6-1	CASNTGQGSYEQYF	TGTGCCAGCAATACCGGACAGGGTTCCTACGAGCAGTACTTC
-	many	TRBJ2-7	TRBV27	CASSSPPYEQYF	TGTGCCAGCAGTTCCCCACCCTACGAGCAGTACTTC
-	many	TRBJ2-7	TRBV19	CASQMLGRGMDEQYF	TGTGCCAGTCAAATGTTGGGACGGGGCATGGACGAGCAGTACTTC
-	few	TRBJ1-2	TRBV6-1	CASRTGFNYGYTF	TGTGCCAGCCGTACAGGCTTCAACTATGGCTACACCTTC
TRBD1	many	TRBJ2-7	TRBV20-1	CSARLTGARSYEQYF	TGCAGTGCTAGATTAACAGGGGCCCGCTCCTACGAGCAGTACTTC
-	once	TRBJ1-3	TRBV5-1	CASRSLLRAGNTIYF	TGCGCCAGCAGAAGCTTGTTGCGGGCCGGAAACACCATATATTTT
-	-	TRBJ1-5	TRBV19	CASSPPTSSNQPQHF	TGTGCCAGTAGTCCCCCGACAAGCAGCAATCAGCCCCAGCATTTT
-	many	TRBJ2-3	TRBV19	CASRWAQLTDTQYF	TGTGCCAGTCGGTGGGCCCAACTCACAGATACGCAGTATTTT
-	many	TRBJ1-5	TRBV3-1	CASSQGYEPQHF	TGTGCCAGCAGCCAAGGATACGAACCCCAGCATTTT
-	-	TRBJ1-2	TRBV4-1	CASSLRPRLPYYGYTF	TGCGCCAGCAGCCTACGCCCTCGTTTGCCTTACTATGGCTACACCTTC
-	few	TRBJ1-4	TRBV3-1	CASSQRGYNEKLFF	TGTGCCAGCAGCCAACGGGGGTACAATGAAAAACTGTTTTTT
-	many	TRBJ1-4	TRBV7-6	CASSPDPTGVNEKLFF	TGTGCCAGCAGCCCAGACCCCACGGGAGTCAATGAAAAACTGTTTTTT
-	-	TRBJ1-6	TRBV7-9	CAISLGQPNSPLHF	TGTGCCATCAGCTTGGGCCAGCCCAATTCACCCCTCCACTTT
TRBD2	many	TRBJ2-5	TRBV3-1	CASNQRLAGDTQYF	TGTGCCAGCAACCAAAGACTAGCGGGAGACACCCAGTACTTC